Listed below are T cell receptor beta chains from one sample, sequenced in a study. TCRdb called the multiplex PCR reads again in MiXCR, with one record for every CDR3 protein. This table has under 1,500 distinct CDR3 sequences, about 15% appearing once. Input material: naive CD4+ T cells sorted from blood. The origin of the receptors is a female donor with breast cancer. CDR3s include the opening cysteine and the closing phenylalanine or tryptophan. The order of the fields is CDR3 DNA, CDR3 protein, clone size, J gene, V gene, D gene. A D gene is named only where the DNA matches it firmly. Size is stated for part of the rows, as once, few or many counts, or as a class when the clone is expanded.

cdr3_nt: TGTGCCAGCAAGGGCCGCTATGGCTACACCTTC
cdr3_aa: CASKGRYGYTF
clone_size: medium-sized
j_call: TRBJ1-2
v_call: TRBV12-3/TRBV12-4
d_call: NA

cdr3_nt: TGTGCCAGCAGTTCCAGGGGTGGCTACACCTTC
cdr3_aa: CASSSRGGYTF
clone_size: medium-sized
j_call: TRBJ1-2
v_call: TRBV12-3/TRBV12-4
d_call: NA

cdr3_nt: TGTGCCAGCAGCCTAGCCGGGACAAAACGTGGTGGCTACACCTTC
cdr3_aa: CASSLAGTKRGGYTF
clone_size: many
j_call: TRBJ1-2
v_call: TRBV12-3/TRBV12-4
d_call: NA

cdr3_nt: TGTGCCAGCGCTAGAACAGGGGACTATGGCTACACCTTC
cdr3_aa: CASARTGDYGYTF
clone_size: medium-sized
j_call: TRBJ1-2
v_call: TRBV12-3/TRBV12-4
d_call: TRBD1

cdr3_nt: TGTGCCAGCAGTTTAAGAGAAAACTATGGCTACACCTTC
cdr3_aa: CASSLRENYGYTF
clone_size: many
j_call: TRBJ1-2
v_call: TRBV12-3/TRBV12-4
d_call: NA

cdr3_nt: TGTGCCAGCAGTGATCCGGGACGGAAAGACTATGGCTACACCTTC
cdr3_aa: CASSDPGRKDYGYTF
clone_size: few
j_call: TRBJ1-2
v_call: TRBV12-3/TRBV12-4
d_call: NA

cdr3_nt: TGTGCCAGCAGTTTGGCCGGGACAGGGACCCTCTCTAACTATGGCTACACCTTC
cdr3_aa: CASSLAGTGTLSNYGYTF
clone_size: NA
j_call: TRBJ1-2
v_call: TRBV12-3/TRBV12-4
d_call: TRBD1

cdr3_nt: TGTGCCAGCAGTTTGTGGGGCGAAACTAACTATGGCTACACCTTC
cdr3_aa: CASSLWGETNYGYTF
clone_size: medium-sized
j_call: TRBJ1-2
v_call: TRBV12-3/TRBV12-4
d_call: NA

cdr3_nt: TGTGCCAGCAGTTATTTCGGGACAGGGGCCTATGGCTACACCTTC
cdr3_aa: CASSYFGTGAYGYTF
clone_size: medium-sized
j_call: TRBJ1-2
v_call: TRBV12-3/TRBV12-4
d_call: TRBD1

cdr3_nt: TGTGCCAGCAGTCCGACAGGGGCTTATGGCTACACCTTC
cdr3_aa: CASSPTGAYGYTF
clone_size: medium-sized
j_call: TRBJ1-2
v_call: TRBV12-3/TRBV12-4
d_call: TRBD1

cdr3_nt: TGTGCCAGCAGTTTGGCCGGGACAGGGAACTATGGCTACACCTTC
cdr3_aa: CASSLAGTGNYGYTF
clone_size: few
j_call: TRBJ1-2
v_call: TRBV12-3/TRBV12-4
d_call: TRBD1

cdr3_nt: TGTGCCAGCAGTTCCGACAGGCATGGCTACACCTTC
cdr3_aa: CASSSDRHGYTF
clone_size: medium-sized
j_call: TRBJ1-2
v_call: TRBV12-3/TRBV12-4
d_call: NA

cdr3_nt: TGTGCCAGCAGCATTCTCCTGAGCCGGGACAGGGGCTATGGCTACACCTTC
cdr3_aa: CASSILLSRDRGYGYTF
clone_size: medium-sized
j_call: TRBJ1-2
v_call: TRBV12-3/TRBV12-4
d_call: TRBD1

cdr3_nt: TGTGCCAGCAGTCCCGTTAACAGCTATGGCTACACCTTC
cdr3_aa: CASSPVNSYGYTF
clone_size: NA
j_call: TRBJ1-2
v_call: TRBV12-3/TRBV12-4
d_call: NA

cdr3_nt: TGTGCCAGCCTCTCTGGGGTCGGCTATGGCTACACCTTC
cdr3_aa: CASLSGVGYGYTF
clone_size: many
j_call: TRBJ1-2
v_call: TRBV12-3/TRBV12-4
d_call: NA

cdr3_nt: TGTGCCAGCAGTTTTGGGGACAGGAGTTATGGCTACACCTTC
cdr3_aa: CASSFGDRSYGYTF
clone_size: medium-sized
j_call: TRBJ1-2
v_call: TRBV12-3/TRBV12-4
d_call: TRBD1